Below, 4 T cell receptor beta chains from the same sample are listed, as sequenced in a study of blood T cells in healthy people across ages (dated by TCRdb to the mid-2010s). Preparation of the library involved 5' RACE. A second PCR of about 7 to 12 cycles was run with a J-beta primer mix and a sample-barcoded 5' primer. In TCRdb, the public reads were trimmed at Q25 with fastp and aligned with MiXCR, with productive beta chains retained. Entries are consolidated by CDR3 protein sequence, retaining the most common genes and DNA. In this sample the table shows 1.5 million to 2 million distinct CDR3 sequences, around 40% of which occur a single time. The ten largest make up 20% to 25% of the sample. Sequencing was carried out using blood. The receptors shown here come from a human donor in good health.

This clonotype was counted a few times. The CDR3 loop is CASSFKRQNTDTQYF. The CDR3 DNA follows: TGTGCCAGCAGTTTTAAGAGACAGAACACAGATACGCAGTATTTT. The chain carries TRBV27 and TRBJ2-3; weak D call: TRBD1 (5 bases). This CDR3 is built from 15 residues. Trimming cost V 3 bases and J 2 bases, with 12 bases left between them. In germline, CDR1 is MNHEY, CDR2 SMNVEV (reference sequence).

The genes are TRBV10-3 and TRBJ1-2; D is ambiguous. This CDR3 has 16 residues. The germline V gene encodes CDR1 ENHRY and CDR2 SYGVKD. The germline V and J ends were trimmed by 0 bases and 4 bases, with 15 bases remaining between them. CDR3 sequence (DNA): TGTGCCATCAGTGAGTCCGCGGAGGCCGTTGCCTATGGCTACACCTTC. Translated: CAISESAEAVAYGYTF.

This chain links TRBV20-1 with TRBJ2-1, with D tentatively TRBD1 or TRBD2 (5 bases each). V was cut by 6 bases and J by 7 bases, with 7 bases left in between. The CDR3 totals 10 residues. Germline lookup yields CDR1 DFQATT and CDR2 SNEGSKA (reference sequence). The CDR3 protein is CSARENEQFF. CDR3 nucleotide sequence: TGCAGTGCCAGGGAGAATGAGCAGTTCTTC.

This chain uses TRBV12-3 or TRBV12-4 with TRBJ1-1; D is undetermined. CDR3 length: 12 amino acids. With 2 bases removed from V and 7 bases from J, the gap between germline ends came to 8 bases. The CDR3 reads CASSLSYLEAFF. The CDR3 nucleotides read TGTGCCAGCAGTTTAAGTTACCTTGAAGCTTTCTTT.